These 24 T cell receptor beta chains came from one sample sequenced in a study of blood T cell dynamics during melanoma immunotherapy. The data were produced by immunoSEQ multiplex PCR, yet TCRdb's version contains in-frame clones alone and is incomplete. The sample has 4,000 to 5,000 clones; 88% are singletons. Indicated time point: week 3, after first cycle of checkpoint inhibitor. Sequencing was performed on blood, taken from a patient treated with checkpoint blockade. Source of these receptors: a human donor with melanoma.

V usage is TRBV19 and J usage is TRBJ2-7; 7 bases match TRBD1. The V segment lost 7 bases and the J segment 9 bases; nucleotides outside the gene matches: 12. CDR3 length: 13 residues. Germline CDR1 and CDR2: LNHDA and SQIVND (reference sequence). Here the CDR3 DNA reads TGTGCCAGTATGAGGGACAGAGATACGAGGCAGTACTTC. It is translated as CASMRDRDTRQYF.

The chain recombines TRBV7-3 with TRBJ1-5, with 12 bases identical to TRBD1. Germline V CDR1 and CDR2: SGHTA, FQGTGA. The CDR3 has 17 amino acids. The ends lost 5 bases at V and 6 bases at J; junction bases unmatched: 11. CDR3 loop: CASSLSSGTGGFQPQHF. DNA for the CDR3: TGTGCCAGCAGCCTAAGCTCCGGGACAGGGGGCTTTCAGCCCCAGCATTTT.

V is TRBV7-2 and J is TRBJ1-3, with TRBD1 matching over 10 bases. The V gene end was trimmed by 5 bases and the J gene end by 7 bases; junction bases not matched to a gene: 11. CDR1 is SGHTA, CDR2 FQGNSA, per germline. The CDR3 length is 16 residues. The CDR3 here is CASSPTGTGVINTIYF. The CDR3 region has the DNA TGTGCCAGCAGCCCCACCGGGACAGGGGTTATTAACACCATATATTTT.

The chain is built from TRBV29-1 and TRBJ2-1; 8 bases are a match to TRBD2. Per germline, CDR1 SQVTM and CDR2 ANQGSEA. The trim removed 1 base at V and 6 bases at J, leaving 5 bases unmatched. The CDR3 runs 14 residues. CDR3 amino acids: CSVEALADSNEQFF. The CDR3 region has the DNA TGCAGCGTTGAAGCACTAGCGGATTCCAATGAGCAGTTCTTC.

V and J are TRBV14 and TRBJ2-7; 10 nucleotides line up with TRBD1. The germline gives CDR1 SGHDN, CDR2 FVKESK. This CDR3 has 16 residues. V trimming: 3 bases; J trimming: 3 bases; junction bases outside the gene matches: 8. CDR3 DNA: TGTGCCAGCAGCCAGACAGGGGGCGGCACATTCTACGAGCAGTACTTC. This translates into CASSQTGGGTFYEQYF.

The V gene is TRBV30, the J gene TRBJ2-7; 10 nucleotides match TRBD2. Germline CDR1 and CDR2: GTSNPN and SVGIG (reference sequence). Losses at the gene ends were 7 bases for V and 1 base for J; bases not matched to a gene: 10. This CDR3 is 15 amino acids long. CDR3 sequence: CAYTPAGGPSYEQYF. The CDR3 DNA reads TGTGCCTATACCCCAGCGGGAGGGCCTTCCTACGAGCAGTACTTC.

This chain connects TRBV7-2 to TRBJ2-3; no definite D call. The CDR3 length is 16 residues. V shed 3 bases and J shed 4 bases, with 17 bases lying between them. Per the germline V gene, CDR1 is SGHTA and CDR2 is FQGNSA. The CDR3 sequence is CASSLFGRAQADTQYF. In DNA, the CDR3 is TGTGCCAGCAGCTTGTTTGGACGGGCCCAGGCAGATACGCAGTATTTT.

This rearrangement joins TRBV11-3 to TRBJ1-1, with a weak D call TRBD1 (5 bases). V was clipped by 5 bases and J by 4 bases, with 17 bases between them. Per germline, CDR1 SGHNT and CDR2 YENEEA. CDR3 length: 15 residues. CDR3 sequence reads: CASSQRGGVGTEAFF. DNA of the CDR3: TGTGCCAGCAGCCAAAGGGGTGGGGTAGGCACTGAAGCTTTCTTT.

This clone was seen once. The DNA for the CDR3 is TGTGCCATTTCTAGGGGGCGAAGCAATCAGCCCCAGCATTTT. Protein: CAISRGRSNQPQHF. The gene calls are TRBV10-3 and TRBJ1-5, with TRBD1 matching over 7 bases. CDR1 is ENHRY, CDR2 SYGVKD, per germline. V lost 9 bases to trimming and J lost 1 base; unmatched junction nucleotides: 6. The CDR3 contains 14 residues.

J is TRBJ1-1 and V is TRBV7-9; D is undetermined. The CDR3 covers 13 residues. Trimming stripped 1 base from V and 7 bases from J, with 10 bases between. Germline V CDR1 and CDR2: SEHNR, FQNEAQ (reference sequence). DNA of the CDR3: TGTGCCAGCAGCTTAGAGGGTTCAGTTGAAGCTTTCTTT. Translating it yields CASSLEGSVEAFF.

This chain uses TRBV6-4 with TRBJ2-2; 11 bases map to TRBD2. V dropped 2 bases and J dropped 0; count of bases not matched to a gene: 8. Per the germline V gene, CDR1 is MRHNA and CDR2 is SNTAGT. The CDR3 has 19 residues. The CDR3 region has the DNA TGTGCCAGCAGTGACCCGATCACTAGCGGGAGACCGAACACCGGGGAGCTGTTTTTT. Amino acids: CASSDPITSGRPNTGELFF.

V and J are TRBV2 and TRBJ2-5; D gene unclear. The ends were cut back, 2 bases at V and 1 base at J, with 8 bases in the middle. The CDR3 extends over 14 amino acids. Germline V CDR1 and CDR2: SNHLY, FYNNEI. The CDR3 DNA is TGTGCCAGCAGTGAAAGACTTAGCCAAGAGACCCAGTACTTC. Residues: CASSERLSQETQYF.

The V call is TRBV28, the J call TRBJ2-1, with D tentatively TRBD1 (5 bases). The CDR3 has 12 amino acids. Per the germline V gene, CDR1 is MDHEN and CDR2 is SYDVKM. Trimming removed 10 bases from V and 5 bases from J, with 12 bases in between. Here the CDR3 DNA reads TGTGCCATCTTCGACAGAAACAATGAGCAGTTCTTC. Its protein is CAIFDRNNEQFF.

The chain employs TRBV10-3 and TRBJ1-4; the D gene is possibly TRBD1 (6 bases). Trimming took off 0 bases at V and 3 bases at J, with 8 bases between the two ends. This CDR3 spans 15 amino acids. CDR1 and CDR2 (germline): ENHRY, SYGVKD. For the CDR3, the DNA is TGTGCCATCAGTGAGTCAGGACAGCCTAATGAAAAACTGTTTTTT. Its translation is CAISESGQPNEKLFF.

The J gene is TRBJ1-1, the V gene TRBV19; tentative D call: TRBD1 (6 bases). The ends were cut back, 6 bases at V and 1 base at J, with 12 bases in the middle. Germline CDR1 is LNHDA and CDR2 is SQIVND (reference sequence). The CDR3 extends over 14 amino acids. CDR3 protein: CASRVQGGNTEAFF. The CDR3, as DNA: TGTGCCAGTAGAGTACAGGGAGGGAACACTGAAGCTTTCTTT.

V usage is TRBV11-2 and J usage is TRBJ2-5; the match to TRBD2 covers 7 bases. There are 15 residues in the CDR3. The germline V gene encodes CDR1 SGHAT and CDR2 FQNNGV. J lost 1 base, V lost 5 bases, and 7 bases had no gene match. CDR3 nucleotide sequence: TGTGCCAGCAGCCCTTCCCGGGAGGTCCAAGAGACCCAGTACTTC. Its protein product is CASSPSREVQETQYF.

The chain uses TRBV6-1 and TRBJ1-5; possible D gene TRBD1, 5 bases. The germline V and J ends were trimmed by 10 bases and 0 bases, with 10 bases remaining between them. Per the germline V gene, CDR1 is MNHNS and CDR2 is SASEGT. The CDR3 contains 13 residues. The CDR3 loop is CATGTYSNQPQHF. The CDR3, as DNA: TGTGCCACCGGGACGTATAGCAATCAGCCCCAGCATTTT.

The V call is TRBV7-2, the J call TRBJ2-1; 7 nucleotides line up with TRBD2. The germline gives CDR1 SGHTA, CDR2 FQGNSA. The CDR3 extends over 17 amino acids. V lost 6 bases, J lost 0 bases, and 11 bases stayed unmatched. The CDR3 is CASRHGTSDNSYNEQFF. In DNA form, the CDR3 reads TGTGCCAGCAGACATGGTACTAGCGACAACTCCTACAATGAGCAGTTCTTC.

This chain connects TRBV7-9 to TRBJ2-1, with 11 bases aligning to TRBD1. The length of the CDR3 is 15 residues. The germline gives CDR1 SEHNR, CDR2 FQNEAQ (reference sequence). Trimming removed 0 bases from V and 6 bases from J; junction bases left unmatched: 1. CDR3 residues: CASSLAGTGGNEQFF. Here the CDR3 DNA reads TGTGCCAGCAGCTTAGCTGGGACAGGGGGCAATGAGCAGTTCTTC.

The chain uses TRBV12-5 and TRBJ2-7; D remains ambiguous. V lost 3 bases, J lost 3 bases, and 6 bases lay in between. Germline loops: CDR1 LGHNT, CDR2 FRNRAP. The CDR3 contains 12 residues. Here the CDR3 reads CASGFVVYEQYF. CDR3 DNA sequence: TGTGCTAGTGGTTTTGTGGTCTACGAGCAGTACTTC.

The chain carries TRBV7-9 and TRBJ2-1; D possibly corresponds to TRBD1 (6 bases). Per germline, CDR1 SEHNR and CDR2 FQNEAQ (reference sequence). V gave up 6 bases and J gave up 9 bases, with 12 bases separating them. The CDR3 contains 12 residues. The DNA for the CDR3 is TGTGCCAGCAGTCCACAGGGTGGTGAGCAGTTCTTC. This gives the protein CASSPQGGEQFF. Complete variable domain (other parts from reference TRBV7-9 and TRBJ2-1): DTGVSQNPRHKITKRGQNVTFRCDPISEHNRLYWYRQTLGQGPEFLTYFQNEAQLEKSRLLSDRFSAERPKGSFSTLEIQRTEQGDSAMYLCASSPQGGEQFFGPGTRLTVL.

This clone was picked up a small number of times. The chain joins TRBV30 to TRBJ2-7, with a possible D match to TRBD1 (7 bases). V was shortened by 1 base and J by 2 bases, with 15 bases between the two germline ends. Germline CDR1 reads GTSNPN; CDR2 reads SVGIG (reference sequence). The CDR3 totals 15 residues. CDR3 nucleotides: TGTGCCTGGAGTGCAGGGGGGAGGACCACCTACGAGCAGTACTTC. It translates to CAWSAGGRTTYEQYF.

Only a few counts were recorded for this clone. V is TRBV4-1 and J is TRBJ2-5, with D possibly being TRBD1 (7 bases). The CDR3 runs to 16 residues. Germline CDR1 MGHRA, CDR2 YSYEKL. V lost 3 bases to trimming and J lost 5 bases, with 19 bases between them. This CDR3 reads CASSQTLQGRRETQYF. The CDR3 DNA reads TGCGCCAGCAGCCAGACGCTACAGGGGAGGAGGGAGACCCAGTACTTC.

This rearrangement joins TRBV19 to TRBJ1-5; D uncertain. The germline V gene has CDR1 LNHDA and CDR2 SQIVND (reference sequence). The CDR3 sequence is 14 residues long. V was cut by 6 bases and J by 11 bases, with 20 bases left in between. CDR3 in amino acids: CASSPSSAQSAQHF. CDR3 sequence (DNA): TGTGCCAGTAGCCCGAGCAGTGCACAATCAGCCCAGCATTTT.